Listed here are 29 T cell receptor beta chains from one sample, sequenced in a study of blood T cell repertoires in COVID-19. Only in-frame clones appear in the TCRdb table, and some are missing; sequencing was by immunoSEQ multiplex PCR. The sample records around 330,000 clones, roughly 87% being singletons. Input material: PBMCs or T cells enriched from blood (not recorded which). The receptors stem from a young woman who had recovered from COVID-19.

This clone was seen a single time. CDR3 sequence reads: CASSEYGAESYEQYF. CDR3 bases: TGTGCCAGTTCGGAATATGGCGCGGAGTCCTACGAGCAGTACTTC. The chain is built from TRBV19 and TRBJ2-7; D unclear. The ends were cut back, 8 bases at V and 1 base at J, with 18 bases in the middle. CDR1 LNHDA and CDR2 SQIVND come from the germline V gene (reference sequence). This CDR3 has 15 residues.

This chain connects TRBV5-4 to TRBJ1-2; D gene unclear. CDR3 length equals 15 residues. V shed 3 bases and J shed 4 bases, with 16 bases lying between them. Germline CDR1 reads SGHNT; CDR2 reads YYREEE (reference sequence). CDR3 in amino acids: CASSYRGRCGYGYTF. Written as DNA, the CDR3 is TGTGCCAGCAGCTACCGCGGGCGGTGCGGCTATGGCTACACCTTC.

The V and J genes are TRBV4-1 and TRBJ2-3, with TRBD2 identical over 7 bases. This CDR3 has 16 amino acids. Looked up from germline, CDR1 is MGHRA and CDR2 is YSYEKL. Unmatched junction bases numbered 10, after V lost 1 base and J lost 6 bases. Written as DNA, the CDR3 is TGCGCCAGCAGCCAAGTTGGGAGGGCTCGAGCGGATACGCAGTATTTT. This gives the protein CASSQVGRARADTQYF.

This clone was seen a single time. The CDR3, as DNA: TGTGCCAGCAGCTTCAGGACGGGACTAGCGGGATTGACCCAGTACTTC. As protein: CASSFRTGLAGLTQYF. The J gene is TRBJ2-5, the V gene TRBV11-1; 13 nucleotides match TRBD2. This CDR3 spans 16 amino acids. Germline CDR1 is SGHAT and CDR2 is FQDESV (reference sequence). Losses at the gene ends were 3 bases for V and 7 bases for J; bases not matched to a gene: 8.

The chain links TRBV11-1 to TRBJ1-1; D call uncertain. CDR1 SGHAT and CDR2 FQDESV come from the germline V gene (reference sequence). Trimming left V 1 base short and J 1 base short, with 4 bases between. This CDR3 has 13 amino acids. CDR3 in amino acids: CASSLVRNTEAFF. CDR3 bases: TGTGCCAGCAGCTTAGTTAGGAACACTGAAGCTTTCTTT. The entire variable domain, with the rest obtained from reference TRBV11-1 and TRBJ1-1, is as follows: EAEVAQSPRYKITEKSQAVAFWCDPISGHATLYWYRQILGQGPELLVQFQDESVVDDSQLPKDRFSAERLKGVDSTLKIQPAELGDSAMYLCASSLVRNTEAFFGQGTRLTVV.

The chain carries TRBV7-2 and TRBJ1-2; 7 nucleotides agree with TRBD1. The CDR3 length is 15 residues. Per germline, CDR1 SGHTA and CDR2 FQGNSA. V gave up 5 bases and J gave up 5 bases; unmatched junction bases: 11. The DNA for the CDR3 is TGTGCCAGCAGCGCTCCAGGGGGGAGGATTTATGGCTACACCTTC. Its protein is CASSAPGGRIYGYTF.

The genes are TRBV28 and TRBJ1-6; a weak D match, TRBD1 (5 bases). Between the trimmed V and J ends, which lost 2 bases and 5 bases, there was a span of 16 bases. CDR3 size: 17 residues. Looked up from germline, CDR1 is MDHEN and CDR2 is SYDVKM. CDR3 in amino acids: CASSLPRVGADNSPLHF. The CDR3 DNA is TGTGCCAGCAGTTTACCCCGGGTTGGGGCAGATAATTCACCCCTCCACTTT.

This clone was recorded many times. The chain joins TRBV27 to TRBJ2-3, with D perhaps TRBD2 (6 bases). CDR3 length: 14 amino acids. Trimming removed 0 bases at V and 3 bases at J, with 7 bases between. Germline CDR1 and CDR2: MNHEY and SMNVEV (reference sequence). CDR3 sequence: CASSLSAGTDTQYF. The CDR3 DNA reads as TGTGCCAGCAGTTTATCTGCGGGAACAGATACGCAGTATTTT.

As DNA, the CDR3 is TGCGCCAGCAGCCCGGACAGGGGACGGTCACCCCTCCACTTT. This gives the protein CASSPDRGRSPLHF. V and J are TRBV5-1 and TRBJ1-6; 9 nucleotides match TRBD1. The ends lost 4 bases at V and 10 bases at J; junction bases unmatched: 6. The CDR3 contains 14 residues. Per the germline V gene, CDR1 is SGHRS and CDR2 is YFSETQ.

This clone showed up just once. The chain has TRBV7-2 and TRBJ2-2, with 11 bases identical to TRBD2. Germline V gives CDR1 SGHTA, CDR2 FQGNSA. There are 16 residues in the CDR3. Trimming removed 5 bases from V and 1 base from J; junction bases left unmatched: 3. CDR3: CASSALAGGNTGELFF. CDR3 nucleotide sequence: TGTGCCAGCAGCGCCCTAGCGGGAGGGAACACCGGGGAGCTGTTTTTT.

The chain recombines TRBV15 with TRBJ1-4; D not resolved. The germline V and J ends were trimmed by 5 bases and 8 bases, with 18 bases remaining between them. Germline V gene sequence: CDR1 LNHNV, CDR2 YYDKDF (reference sequence). The CDR3 consists of 15 residues. CDR3 region: CATSSQTSSGEKLFF. In DNA, the CDR3 is TGTGCCACCAGCTCACAGACATCGTCGGGGGAAAAACTGTTTTTT.

The chain recombines TRBV3-1 (or the pseudogene TRBV3-2) with TRBJ2-3, with TRBD2 matching over 7 bases. V lost 4 bases and J lost 3; bases outside the gene matches: 7. CDR3 length: 15 residues. In germline, CDR1 is LGHDT, CDR2 YNNKEL (reference sequence). The CDR3 reads CASSRLGGSTDTQYF. The CDR3 DNA follows: TGTGCCAGCAGCCGTCTCGGCGGGAGTACAGATACGCAGTATTTT.

The chain combines TRBV9 with TRBJ2-7; D not certain. V shed 4 bases and J shed 3 bases, with 29 bases lying between them. This CDR3 contains 19 residues. In germline, CDR1 is SGDLS, CDR2 YYNGEE. The CDR3 bases are TGTGCCAGCAGCCCCAGATCCGAGGATAGCCCCTCTTTGCTCTACGAGCAGTACTTC. Translation: CASSPRSEDSPSLLYEQYF.

The rearrangement links TRBV29-1 to TRBJ1-2, with 7 bases that match TRBD1. V dropped 2 bases and J dropped 0; count of bases not matched to a gene: 9. Germline V CDR1 and CDR2: SQVTM, ANQGSEA. The CDR3 spans 16 residues. The CDR3 spells CSVEIETGQSNYGYTF. In DNA, the CDR3 is TGCAGCGTTGAAATAGAGACAGGGCAATCTAACTATGGCTACACCTTC.

As to this clone: The same CDR3 also results from other DNA sequences found in this sample. The J gene is TRBJ1-2, the V gene TRBV3-1 (or the pseudogene TRBV3-2); 9 positions agree with TRBD1. Germline lookup yields CDR1 LGHDT and CDR2 YNNKEL (reference sequence). V lost 4 bases to trimming and J lost 8 bases; unmatched junction nucleotides: 5. The CDR3 has 13 residues. The CDR3 bases are TGTGCCAGCAGCCCCCGGGACAGGGACGGCTACACCTTC. The encoded protein is CASSPRDRDGYTF.

The rearrangement uses TRBV30 and TRBJ1-3; D uncertain. V was cut by 0 bases and J by 2 bases, with 8 bases left in between. CDR3 length equals 14 residues. CDR1 is GTSNPN, CDR2 SVGIG, per germline (reference sequence). The CDR3 coding sequence is TGTGCCTGGAGTGTCGATGGAGCTGGAAACACCATATATTTT. It encodes CAWSVDGAGNTIYF.

The chain couples TRBV6-5 to TRBJ1-3; D call uncertain. The CDR3 contains 15 residues. The germline CDR1 and CDR2 sequences are MNHEY and SVGAGI. Deletions cut 5 bases from V and 5 bases from J, with 16 bases between. CDR3 nucleotides: TGTGCCAGCAGTCCCGAATCCGTCGGGAGAAACACCATATATTTT. Translation gives CASSPESVGRNTIYF.

The V and J genes are TRBV7-3 and TRBJ2-1; 10 nucleotides line up with TRBD2. The trim removed 0 bases at V and 10 bases at J, leaving 6 bases unmatched. Germline CDR1 reads SGHTA; CDR2 reads FQGTGA. This CDR3 is built from 15 residues. The CDR3 coding sequence is TGTGCCAGCAGCTTAACGACTAGCGGGTTGACCGAGCAGTTCTTC. Translated: CASSLTTSGLTEQFF. The full variable domain, completed using reference TRBV7-3 and TRBJ2-1, is GAGVSQTPSNKVTEKGKYVELRCDPISGHTALYWYRQSLGQGPEFLIYFQGTGAADDSGLPNDRFFAVRPEGSVSTLKIQRTERGDSAVYLCASSLTTSGLTEQFFGPGTRLTVL.

In this sample, this clone turned up once. The chain uses TRBV7-2 and TRBJ2-5; TRBD2 aligns across 11 bases. CDR3 length: 18 residues. Germline V gives CDR1 SGHTA, CDR2 FQGNSA. After removal of 8 bases from V and 5 bases from J, the junction contained 19 bases not matched to a gene. The DNA for the CDR3 is TGTGCCAGCGTAGCTCGGAACGGTCTAGCGGGAGGATCGGAGACCCAGTACTTC. It is translated as CASVARNGLAGGSETQYF.

There are a few counts of this clone. The chain's CDR3 is CASSFGQGVSEAFF. CDR3 coding DNA: TGTGCCAGCAGCTTTGGACAGGGGGTCTCCGAAGCTTTCTTT. This chain links TRBV5-4 with TRBJ1-1; TRBD1 agrees at 10 bases. This CDR3 has 14 residues. The junction had 6 bases not matched to a gene; V was cut back by 2 bases and J by 8 bases. Germline V lookup: CDR1 SGHNT, CDR2 YYREEE (reference sequence).

This chain links TRBV5-5 with TRBJ2-1; 7 positions match TRBD2. Germline values: CDR1 SGHKS, CDR2 YYEKEE (reference sequence). The CDR3 covers 16 residues. The V and J ends lost 4 bases and 6 bases, in that order; junction bases with no gene match: 13. The CDR3 DNA reads as TGTGCCAGCAGCCGGACGACTAGCAAAAGTTTCAATGAGCAGTTCTTC. As protein: CASSRTTSKSFNEQFF.

The chain employs TRBV5-1 and TRBJ2-5; tentative D call: TRBD2 (5 bases). The CDR3 is 14 amino acids. Germline V lookup: CDR1 SGHRS, CDR2 YFSETQ. V was pared by 3 bases and J by 0 bases, with 9 bases between. The CDR3 nucleotides are TGCGCCAGCAGCTCAACGACTAACCAAGAGACCCAGTACTTC. Translated: CASSSTTNQETQYF.

This clone occurred once. CDR3: CASSSRVGNSPLHF. The CDR3 nucleotides read TGTGCCAGCAGCTCCAGGGTGGGGAATTCACCCCTCCACTTT. The rearrangement links TRBV11-2 to TRBJ1-6; D possibly corresponds to TRBD1 (5 bases). Germline V gives CDR1 SGHAT, CDR2 FQNNGV. Trimming removed 4 bases at V and 7 bases at J, with 11 bases between. This CDR3 spans 14 amino acids.

This clone was seen once. This chain links TRBV28 with TRBJ2-5, with D perhaps TRBD1 (5 bases). This CDR3 contains 14 residues. V gave up 3 bases and J gave up 5 bases, with 13 bases separating them. Germline loops: CDR1 MDHEN, CDR2 SYDVKM. CDR3: CASSLVTVGETQYF. The DNA of the CDR3 is TGTGCCAGCAGTTTGGTGACAGTCGGGGAGACCCAGTACTTC.

This rearrangement joins TRBV5-1 to TRBJ2-7; a possible D gene is TRBD2 (6 bases). CDR3 length: 14 residues. Germline V lookup: CDR1 SGHRS, CDR2 YFSETQ. The V and J ends lost 0 bases and 3 bases respectively, with 10 bases between them. CDR3 DNA sequence: TGCGCCAGCAGCTTGGGGGGGAGGCTCTACGAGCAGTACTTC. Translated: CASSLGGRLYEQYF.

This clone was detected once. This chain uses TRBV30 with TRBJ2-7, with D possibly TRBD1 on 5 matching bases. Germline V lookup: CDR1 GTSNPN, CDR2 SVGIG (reference sequence). This CDR3 has 17 residues. Trimming cost V 4 bases and J 1 base, with 23 bases left between them. The CDR3 is CAWNPQPPTVSSYEQYF. CDR3 DNA sequence: TGTGCCTGGAACCCCCAACCCCCGACAGTATCGTCCTACGAGCAGTACTTC.

This clone has at least ten counts. The V and J genes are TRBV5-4 and TRBJ2-1; the match to TRBD1 covers 7 bases. The trim removed 4 bases at V and 10 bases at J, leaving 14 bases unmatched. The CDR3 loop spans 15 amino acids. In germline, CDR1 is SGHNT, CDR2 YYREEE (reference sequence). CDR3 residues: CASSPGQDVRKEQFF. The CDR3 DNA follows: TGTGCCAGCAGCCCCGGACAGGACGTTCGAAAGGAGCAGTTCTTC.

The J gene is TRBJ2-7, the V gene TRBV6-5; D possibly corresponds to TRBD2 (6 bases). V shed 8 bases and J shed 3 bases, with 11 bases lying between them. Germline values: CDR1 MNHEY, CDR2 SVGAGI. This CDR3 has 12 amino acids. This chain's CDR3 is CASGTSHYEQYF. In DNA form, the CDR3 reads TGTGCCAGCGGGACTTCCCACTACGAGCAGTACTTC.

V usage is TRBV27 and J usage is TRBJ2-2; maybe TRBD1 (5 bases). This CDR3 has 14 amino acids. With 3 bases removed from V and 4 bases from J, the gap between germline ends came to 9 bases. From germline, CDR1 is MNHEY and CDR2 SMNVEV (reference sequence). CDR3 sequence (DNA): TGTGCCAGCAGTTTGTACAGGCTCACCGGGGAGCTGTTTTTT. Its translation: CASSLYRLTGELFF.